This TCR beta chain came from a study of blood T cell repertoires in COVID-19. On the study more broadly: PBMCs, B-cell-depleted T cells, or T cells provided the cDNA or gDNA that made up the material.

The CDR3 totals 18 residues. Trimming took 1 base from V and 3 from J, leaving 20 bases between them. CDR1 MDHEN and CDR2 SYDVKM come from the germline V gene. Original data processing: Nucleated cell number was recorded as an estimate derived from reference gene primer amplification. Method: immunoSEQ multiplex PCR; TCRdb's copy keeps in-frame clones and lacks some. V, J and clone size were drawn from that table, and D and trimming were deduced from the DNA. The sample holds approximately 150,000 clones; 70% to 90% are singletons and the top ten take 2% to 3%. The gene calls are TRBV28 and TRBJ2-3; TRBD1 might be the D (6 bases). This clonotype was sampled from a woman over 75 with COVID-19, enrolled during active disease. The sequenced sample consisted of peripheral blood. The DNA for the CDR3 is TGTGCCAGCAGTTTATCGGGACAAGGGGTTGGTATTACAGATACGCAGTATTTT. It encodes CASSLSGQGVGITDTQYF. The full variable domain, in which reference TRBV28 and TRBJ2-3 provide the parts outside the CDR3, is DVKVTQSSRYLVKRTGEKVFLECVQDMDHENMFWYRQDPGLGLRLIYFSYDVKMKEKGDIPEGYSVSREKKERFSLILESASTNQTSMYLCASSLSGQGVGITDTQYFGPGTRLTVL.